Below are 6 T cell receptor beta chains sequenced from a single sample in a study of T cell responses to AZD1222 COVID-19 vaccine. TCRdb keeps only in-frame clones here, not all; method: immunoSEQ multiplex PCR. The repertoire holds over 80,000 clones, with roughly nine tenths as singletons. Sample: peripheral blood, taken on day 0 of AZD1222 vaccination. These receptors all stem from an adult in good health.

This sequence joins TRBV28 and TRBJ1-6; maybe TRBD1 (6 bases). V gave up 6 bases and J gave up 9 bases, with 12 bases separating them. CDR1 is MDHEN, CDR2 SYDVKM, per germline. This CDR3 comprises 13 residues. In DNA form, the CDR3 reads TGTGCCAGCAGCCACAGGGAGGGTTCACCCCTCCACTTT. Protein sequence: CASSHREGSPLHF. Filled out from reference TRBV28 and TRBJ1-6, the complete variable domain reads DVKVTQSSRYLVKRTGEKVFLECVQDMDHENMFWYRQDPGLGLRLIYFSYDVKMKEKGDIPEGYSVSREKKERFSLILESASTNQTSMYLCASSHREGSPLHFGNGTRLTVT.

This chain uses TRBV5-1 with TRBJ1-2, with D perhaps matching TRBD1 (5 bases). The germline V gene has CDR1 SGHRS and CDR2 YFSETQ. Trimming cost V 0 bases and J 5 bases, with 11 bases left between them. This CDR3 spans 14 amino acids. CDR3: CASSLGGAPYGYTF. In DNA form, the CDR3 reads TGCGCCAGCAGCTTGGGTGGGGCCCCATATGGCTACACCTTC.

The chain couples TRBV5-5 to TRBJ2-7; 10 bases agree with TRBD2. This CDR3 contains 16 residues. The germline gives CDR1 SGHKS, CDR2 YYEKEE (reference sequence). V lost 4 bases, J lost 0 bases, and 7 bases stayed unmatched. In DNA form, the CDR3 reads TGTGCCAGCAGCCTCCGGACTAGCGGCAGCTCCTACGAGCAGTACTTC. Protein: CASSLRTSGSSYEQYF. The full variable domain, rest sourced from reference TRBV5-5 and TRBJ2-7, is DAGVTQSPTHLIKTRGQQVTLRCSPISGHKSVSWYQQVLGQGPQFIFQYYEKEERGRGNFPDRFSARQFPNYSSELNVNALLLGDSALYLCASSLRTSGSSYEQYFGPGTRLTVT.

CDR3 sequence (DNA): TGTGCCAGCAGTGAATCTACAGGTCCGACCTACAATGAGCAGTTCTTC. It translates to CASSESTGPTYNEQFF. This chain uses TRBV25-1 with TRBJ2-1; D is perhaps TRBD1 (5 bases). This CDR3 contains 16 residues. Trimming pared 1 base from V and 2 bases from J, leaving 12 bases between. CDR1 is MGHDK and CDR2 is SYGVNS in the germline V gene.

The chain recombines TRBV7-8 with TRBJ1-5, with D perhaps matching TRBD1 (6 bases). The CDR3 extends over 15 amino acids. Germline-derived CDR1 and CDR2 are SGHVS and FQNEAQ. Trimming took 7 bases from V and 2 from J, leaving 15 bases between them. The CDR3 DNA follows: TGTGCCAGCAACACCGACAGGTCGGGCAATCAGCCCCAGCATTTT. Translating it yields CASNTDRSGNQPQHF.

The chain recombines TRBV5-1 with TRBJ1-1; no definite D call. CDR3 length: 14 amino acids. Trimming removed 0 bases from V and 1 base from J, with 7 bases in between. The V gene's germline CDR1 is SGHRS and CDR2 YFSETQ. CDR3 bases: TGCGCCAGCAGCTTGGGGGGAGGGAACACTGAAGCTTTCTTT. It encodes CASSLGGGNTEAFF.